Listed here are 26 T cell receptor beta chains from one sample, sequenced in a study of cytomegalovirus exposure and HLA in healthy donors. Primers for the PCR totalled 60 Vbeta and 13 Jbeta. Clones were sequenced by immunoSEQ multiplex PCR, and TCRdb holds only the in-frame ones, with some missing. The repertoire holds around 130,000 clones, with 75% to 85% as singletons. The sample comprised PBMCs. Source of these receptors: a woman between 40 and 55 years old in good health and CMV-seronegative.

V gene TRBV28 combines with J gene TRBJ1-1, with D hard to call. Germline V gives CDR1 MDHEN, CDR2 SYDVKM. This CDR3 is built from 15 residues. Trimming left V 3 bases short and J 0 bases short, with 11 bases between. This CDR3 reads CASSLEQNLNTEAFF. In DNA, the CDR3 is TGTGCCAGCAGTTTGGAACAGAACCTGAACACTGAAGCTTTCTTT.

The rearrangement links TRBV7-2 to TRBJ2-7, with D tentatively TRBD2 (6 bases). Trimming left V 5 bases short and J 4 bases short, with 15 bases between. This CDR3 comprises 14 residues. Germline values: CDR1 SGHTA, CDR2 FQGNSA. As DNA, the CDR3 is TGTGCCAGCAGCCCCGCTGGGGCGGGATACGAGCAGTACTTC. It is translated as CASSPAGAGYEQYF. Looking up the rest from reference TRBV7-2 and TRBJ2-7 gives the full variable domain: GAGVSQSPSNKVTEKGKDVELRCDPISGHTALYWYRQSLGQGLEFLIYFQGNSAPDKSGLPSDRFSAERTGGSVSTLTIQRTQQEDSAVYLCASSPAGAGYEQYFGPGTRLTVT.

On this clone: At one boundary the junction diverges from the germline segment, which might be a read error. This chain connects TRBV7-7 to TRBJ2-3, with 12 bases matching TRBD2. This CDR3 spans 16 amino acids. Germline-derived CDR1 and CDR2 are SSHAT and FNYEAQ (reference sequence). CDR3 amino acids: CASSQGGLAGTDTQYF. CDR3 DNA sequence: TGTGCTAGCAGCCAAGGAGGACTAGCGGGGACAGATACGCAGTATTTT.

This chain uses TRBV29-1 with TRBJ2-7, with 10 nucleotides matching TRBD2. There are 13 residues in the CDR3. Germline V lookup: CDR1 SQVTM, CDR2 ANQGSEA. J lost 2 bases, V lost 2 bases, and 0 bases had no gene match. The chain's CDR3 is CSVETSGAYEQYF. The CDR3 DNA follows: TGCAGCGTTGAAACTAGCGGGGCCTACGAGCAGTACTTC.

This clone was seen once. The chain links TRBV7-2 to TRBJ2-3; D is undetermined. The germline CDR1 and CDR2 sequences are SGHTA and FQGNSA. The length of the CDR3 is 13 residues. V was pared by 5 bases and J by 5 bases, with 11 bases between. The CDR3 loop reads CASSRNHGDTQYF. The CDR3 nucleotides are TGTGCCAGCAGCCGAAACCACGGAGATACGCAGTATTTT.

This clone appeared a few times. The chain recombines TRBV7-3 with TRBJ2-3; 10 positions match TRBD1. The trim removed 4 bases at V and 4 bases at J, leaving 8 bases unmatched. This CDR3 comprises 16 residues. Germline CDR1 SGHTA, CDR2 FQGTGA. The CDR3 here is CASSSGLGQGADTQYF. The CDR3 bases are TGTGCCAGCAGCTCTGGACTCGGACAGGGGGCAGATACGCAGTATTTT.

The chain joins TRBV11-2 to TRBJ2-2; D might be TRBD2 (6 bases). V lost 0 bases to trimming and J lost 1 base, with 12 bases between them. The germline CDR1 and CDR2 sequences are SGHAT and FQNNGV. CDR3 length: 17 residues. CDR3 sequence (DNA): TGTGCCAGCAGCTTAGATTTCCGGGGGAAGAACACCGGGGAGCTGTTTTTT. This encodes CASSLDFRGKNTGELFF.

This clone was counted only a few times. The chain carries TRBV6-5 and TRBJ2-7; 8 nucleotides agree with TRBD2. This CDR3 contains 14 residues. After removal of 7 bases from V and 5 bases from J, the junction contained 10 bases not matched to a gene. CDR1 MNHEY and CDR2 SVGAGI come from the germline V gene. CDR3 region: CASKTGTRPNEQYF. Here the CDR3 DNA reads TGTGCCAGCAAAACCGGGACTAGACCCAACGAGCAGTACTTC.

Here the CDR3 DNA reads TGCGCCAGCAGCACCACAGGGTCCACCTACGAGCAGTACTTC. Translated, it gives CASSTTGSTYEQYF. V and J are TRBV5-1 and TRBJ2-7; maybe TRBD1 (6 bases). V was pared by 4 bases and J by 2 bases, with 13 bases between. CDR1 is SGHRS, CDR2 YFSETQ, per germline. This CDR3 has 14 residues.

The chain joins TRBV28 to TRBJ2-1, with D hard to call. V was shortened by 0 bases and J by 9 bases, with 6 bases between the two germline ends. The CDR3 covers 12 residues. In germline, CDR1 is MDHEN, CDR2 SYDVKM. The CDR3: CASSLWSGEQFF. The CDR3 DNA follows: TGTGCCAGCAGTTTATGGAGTGGTGAGCAGTTCTTC.

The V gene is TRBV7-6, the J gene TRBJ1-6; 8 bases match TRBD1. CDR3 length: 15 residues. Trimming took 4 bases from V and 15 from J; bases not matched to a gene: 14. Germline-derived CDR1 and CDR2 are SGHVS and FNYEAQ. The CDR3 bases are TGTGCCAGCAGCTCCCGGACAGGGACGATGGAGAGCCTCCACTTT. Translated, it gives CASSSRTGTMESLHF.

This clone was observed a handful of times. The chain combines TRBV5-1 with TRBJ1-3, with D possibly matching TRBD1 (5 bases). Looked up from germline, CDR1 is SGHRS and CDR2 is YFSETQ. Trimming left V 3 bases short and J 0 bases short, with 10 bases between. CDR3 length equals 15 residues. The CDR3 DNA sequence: TGCGCCAGCAGCTGGGACTTTAGCTCTGGAAACACCATATATTTT. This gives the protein CASSWDFSSGNTIYF.

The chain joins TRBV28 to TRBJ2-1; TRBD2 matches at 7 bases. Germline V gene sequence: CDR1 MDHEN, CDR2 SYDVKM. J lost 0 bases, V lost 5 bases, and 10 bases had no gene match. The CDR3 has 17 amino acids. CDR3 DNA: TGTGCCAGCAGTATGAGTAGCGGGTCCAGCTCCTACAATGAGCAGTTCTTC. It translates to CASSMSSGSSSYNEQFF.

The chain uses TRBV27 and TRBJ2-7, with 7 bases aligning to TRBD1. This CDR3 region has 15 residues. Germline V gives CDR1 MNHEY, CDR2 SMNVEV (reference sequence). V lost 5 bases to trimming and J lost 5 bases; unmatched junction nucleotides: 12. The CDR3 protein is CASSLTRQGWDEQYF. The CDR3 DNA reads TGTGCCAGCAGTCTGACTCGACAGGGTTGGGACGAGCAGTACTTC.

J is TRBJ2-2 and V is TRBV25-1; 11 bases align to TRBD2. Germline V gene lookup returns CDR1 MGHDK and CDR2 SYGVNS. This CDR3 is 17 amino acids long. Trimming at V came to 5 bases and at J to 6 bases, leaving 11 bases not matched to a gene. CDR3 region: CASSPLAGGGVPGELFF. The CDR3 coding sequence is TGTGCCAGCAGTCCCTTAGCGGGAGGGGGTGTGCCCGGGGAGCTGTTTTTT.

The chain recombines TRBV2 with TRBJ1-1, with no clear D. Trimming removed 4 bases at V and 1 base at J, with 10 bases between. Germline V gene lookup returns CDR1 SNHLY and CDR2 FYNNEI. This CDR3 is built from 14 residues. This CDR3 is CASSVGLGNTEAFF. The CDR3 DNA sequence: TGTGCCAGCAGTGTAGGCCTAGGGAACACTGAAGCTTTCTTT. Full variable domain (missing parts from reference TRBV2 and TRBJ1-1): EPEVTQTPSHQVTQMGQEVILRCVPISNHLYFYWYRQILGQKVEFLVSFYNNEISEKSEIFDDQFSVERPDGSNFTLKIRSTKLEDSAMYFCASSVGLGNTEAFFGQGTRLTVV.

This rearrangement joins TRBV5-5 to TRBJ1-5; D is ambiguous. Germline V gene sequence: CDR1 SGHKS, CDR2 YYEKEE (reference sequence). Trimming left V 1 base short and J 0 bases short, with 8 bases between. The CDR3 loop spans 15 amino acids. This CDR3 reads CASSLTGNSNQPQHF. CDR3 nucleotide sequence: TGTGCCAGCAGCTTGACGGGTAATAGCAATCAGCCCCAGCATTTT.

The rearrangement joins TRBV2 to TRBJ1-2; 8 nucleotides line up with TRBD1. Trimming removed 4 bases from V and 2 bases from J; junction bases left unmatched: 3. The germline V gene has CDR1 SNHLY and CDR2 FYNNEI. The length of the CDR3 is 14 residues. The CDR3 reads CASSAQGANYGYTF. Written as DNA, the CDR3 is TGTGCCAGCAGTGCGCAGGGGGCAAACTATGGCTACACCTTC.

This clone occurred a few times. CDR3 nucleotide sequence: TGCGCCAGCAGCGGGGGACAGGTGGGTCAGCCCCAGCATTTT. This sequence encodes CASSGGQVGQPQHF. The V gene is TRBV5-1, the J gene TRBJ1-5; 8 positions match TRBD1. Per germline, CDR1 SGHRS and CDR2 YFSETQ. V dropped 4 bases and J dropped 6; count of bases not matched to a gene: 6. There are 14 residues in the CDR3.

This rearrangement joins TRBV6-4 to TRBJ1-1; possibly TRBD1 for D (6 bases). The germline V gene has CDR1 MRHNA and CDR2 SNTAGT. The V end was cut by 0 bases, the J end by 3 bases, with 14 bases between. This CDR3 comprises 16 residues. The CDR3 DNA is TGTGCCAGCAGTGACTCGCGACAGGAGGCAGACACTGAAGCTTTCTTT. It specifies CASSDSRQEADTEAFF.

CDR3: CASSTAVTAFNSYNEQFF. CDR3 coding DNA: TGTGCCAGTAGTACCGCGGTCACCGCATTCAACTCCTACAATGAGCAGTTCTTC. The chain employs TRBV19 and TRBJ2-1; D gene uncertain. V lost 4 bases to trimming and J lost 0 bases, with 19 bases between them. CDR1 and CDR2 from the germline V gene are LNHDA and SQIVND (reference sequence). The CDR3 has 18 residues.

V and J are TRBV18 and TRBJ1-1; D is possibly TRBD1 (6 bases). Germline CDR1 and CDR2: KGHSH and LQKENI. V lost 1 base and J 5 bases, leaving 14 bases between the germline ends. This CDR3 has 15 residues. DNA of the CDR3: TGTGCCAGCTCACCACGGGACCAAAGGGGGACTGAAGCTTTCTTT. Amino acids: CASSPRDQRGTEAFF.

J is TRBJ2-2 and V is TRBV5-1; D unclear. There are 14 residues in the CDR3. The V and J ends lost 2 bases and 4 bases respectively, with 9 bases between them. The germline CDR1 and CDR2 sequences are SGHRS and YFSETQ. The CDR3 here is CASSFGEVTGELFF. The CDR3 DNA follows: TGCGCCAGCAGCTTCGGAGAAGTCACCGGGGAGCTGTTTTTT.

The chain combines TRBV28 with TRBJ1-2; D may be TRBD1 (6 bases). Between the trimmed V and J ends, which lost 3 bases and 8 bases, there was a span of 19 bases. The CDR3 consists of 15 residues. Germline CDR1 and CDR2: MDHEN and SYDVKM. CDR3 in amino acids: CASSLISGQGRGYTF. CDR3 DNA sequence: TGTGCCAGCAGTTTGATATCAGGGCAGGGGCGCGGCTACACCTTC.

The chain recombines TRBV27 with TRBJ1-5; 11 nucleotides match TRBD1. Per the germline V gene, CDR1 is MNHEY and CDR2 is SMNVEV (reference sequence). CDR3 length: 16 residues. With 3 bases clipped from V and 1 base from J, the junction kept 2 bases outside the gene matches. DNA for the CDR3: TGTGCCAGCAGTTTGGGGACAGGGGGGAGCAATCAGCCCCAGCATTTT. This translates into CASSLGTGGSNQPQHF.

CDR3 nucleotide sequence: TGTGCCAGCAGCCCGACTAGCGGGAGATCTGATACGCAGTATTTT. Protein: CASSPTSGRSDTQYF. This chain links TRBV7-2 with TRBJ2-3, with TRBD2 matching over 12 bases. CDR1 is SGHTA, CDR2 FQGNSA, per germline. V lost 5 bases and J lost 6; bases outside the gene matches: 6. The CDR3 length is 15 residues.